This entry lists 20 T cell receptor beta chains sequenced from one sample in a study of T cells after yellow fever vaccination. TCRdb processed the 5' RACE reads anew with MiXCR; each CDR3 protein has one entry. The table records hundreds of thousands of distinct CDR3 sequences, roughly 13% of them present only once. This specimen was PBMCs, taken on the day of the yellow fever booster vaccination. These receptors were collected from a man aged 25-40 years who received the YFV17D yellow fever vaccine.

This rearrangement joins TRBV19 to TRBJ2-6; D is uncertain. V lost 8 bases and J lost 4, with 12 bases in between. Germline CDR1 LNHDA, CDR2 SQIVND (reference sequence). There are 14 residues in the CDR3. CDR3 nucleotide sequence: TGTGCCAGTTATATGGGCCGAGGGGCCAACGTCCTGACTTTC. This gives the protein CASYMGRGANVLTF.

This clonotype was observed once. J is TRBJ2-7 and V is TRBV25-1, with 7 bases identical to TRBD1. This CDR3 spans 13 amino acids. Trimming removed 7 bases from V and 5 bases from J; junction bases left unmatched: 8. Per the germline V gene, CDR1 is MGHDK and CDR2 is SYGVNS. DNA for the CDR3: TGTGCCAGCATAAGGGGGCAAGAAAACGAGCAGTACTTC. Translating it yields CASIRGQENEQYF.

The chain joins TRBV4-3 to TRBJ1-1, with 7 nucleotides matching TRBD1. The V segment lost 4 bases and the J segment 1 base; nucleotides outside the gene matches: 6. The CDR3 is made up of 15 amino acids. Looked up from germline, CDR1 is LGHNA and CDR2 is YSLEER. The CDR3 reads CASSPRDRRNTEAFF. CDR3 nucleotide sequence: TGCGCCAGCAGCCCCCGGGACAGAAGGAACACTGAAGCTTTCTTT.

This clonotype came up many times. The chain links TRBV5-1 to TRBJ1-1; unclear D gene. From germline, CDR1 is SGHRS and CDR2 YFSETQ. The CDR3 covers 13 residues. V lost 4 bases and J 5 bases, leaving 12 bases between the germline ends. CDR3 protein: CASSMIHGTEAFF. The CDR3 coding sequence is TGCGCCAGCAGCATGATTCATGGAACTGAAGCTTTCTTT. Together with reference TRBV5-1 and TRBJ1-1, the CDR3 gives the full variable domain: KAGVTQTPRYLIKTRGQQVTLSCSPISGHRSVSWYQQTPGQGLQFLFEYFSETQRNKGNFPGRFSGRQFSNSRSEMNVSTLELGDSALYLCASSMIHGTEAFFGQGTRLTVV.

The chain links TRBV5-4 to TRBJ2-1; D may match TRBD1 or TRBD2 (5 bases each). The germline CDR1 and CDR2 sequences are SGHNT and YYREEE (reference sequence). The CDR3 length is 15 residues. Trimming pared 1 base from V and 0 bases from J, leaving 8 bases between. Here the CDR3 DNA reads TGTGCCAGCAGCTTGCCGGGACCCTCCTACAATGAGCAGTTCTTC. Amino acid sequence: CASSLPGPSYNEQFF.

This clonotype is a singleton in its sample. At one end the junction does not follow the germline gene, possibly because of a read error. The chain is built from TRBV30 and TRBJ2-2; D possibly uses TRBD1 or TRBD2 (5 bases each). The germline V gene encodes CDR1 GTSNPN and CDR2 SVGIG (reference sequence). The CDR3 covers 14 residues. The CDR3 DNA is TGTGCCTGGATTGAAGGAGCTGGGACCGGGGTGCTGTTTTTT. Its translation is CAWIEGAGTGVLFF.

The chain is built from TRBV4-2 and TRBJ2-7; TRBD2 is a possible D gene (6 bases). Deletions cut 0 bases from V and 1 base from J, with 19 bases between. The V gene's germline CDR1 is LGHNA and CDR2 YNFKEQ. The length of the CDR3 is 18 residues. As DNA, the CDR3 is TGTGCCAGCAGCCAAGATGGTATGGGGACTGCTGGGTCCTACGAGCAGTACTTC. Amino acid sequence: CASSQDGMGTAGSYEQYF.

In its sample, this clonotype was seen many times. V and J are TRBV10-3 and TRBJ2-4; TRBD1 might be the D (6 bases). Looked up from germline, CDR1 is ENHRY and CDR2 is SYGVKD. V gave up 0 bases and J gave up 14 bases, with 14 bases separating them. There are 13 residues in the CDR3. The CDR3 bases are TGTGCCATCAGTGAGTCACCCGGACAGCTGGAGTACTTC. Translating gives CAISESPGQLEYF.

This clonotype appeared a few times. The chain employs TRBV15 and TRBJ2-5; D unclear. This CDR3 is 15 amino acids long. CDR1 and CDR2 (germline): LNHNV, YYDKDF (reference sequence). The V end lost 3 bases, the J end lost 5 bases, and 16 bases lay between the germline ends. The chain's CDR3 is CATSRGLPSEETQYF. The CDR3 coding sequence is TGTGCCACCAGCAGGGGTCTCCCTTCGGAGGAGACCCAGTACTTC.

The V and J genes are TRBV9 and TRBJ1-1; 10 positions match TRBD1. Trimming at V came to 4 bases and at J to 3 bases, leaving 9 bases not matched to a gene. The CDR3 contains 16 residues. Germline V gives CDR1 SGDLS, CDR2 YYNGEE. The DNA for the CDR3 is TGTGCCAGCAGCCCCCATTCCGGGACAGGGGACACTGAAGCTTTCTTT. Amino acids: CASSPHSGTGDTEAFF.

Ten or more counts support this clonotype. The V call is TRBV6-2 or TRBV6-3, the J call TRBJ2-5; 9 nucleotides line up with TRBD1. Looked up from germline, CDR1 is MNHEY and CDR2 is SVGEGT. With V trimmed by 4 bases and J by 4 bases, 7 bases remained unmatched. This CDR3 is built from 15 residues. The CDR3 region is CASSSPGQGRETQYF. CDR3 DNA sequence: TGTGCCAGCAGTTCACCGGGACAGGGAAGAGAGACCCAGTACTTC.

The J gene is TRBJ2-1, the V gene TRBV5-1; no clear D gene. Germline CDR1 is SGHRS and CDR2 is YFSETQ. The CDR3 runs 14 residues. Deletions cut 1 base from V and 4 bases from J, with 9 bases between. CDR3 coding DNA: TGCGCCAGCAGCTTGATGGCAGAGTACAATGAGCAGTTCTTC. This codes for CASSLMAEYNEQFF.

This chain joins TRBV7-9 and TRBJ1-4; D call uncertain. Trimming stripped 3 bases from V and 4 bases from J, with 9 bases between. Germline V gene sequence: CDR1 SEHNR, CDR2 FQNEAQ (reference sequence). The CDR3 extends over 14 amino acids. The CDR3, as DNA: TGTGCCAGCAGCTTGTCCGGGAATAATGAAAAACTGTTTTTT. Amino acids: CASSLSGNNEKLFF.

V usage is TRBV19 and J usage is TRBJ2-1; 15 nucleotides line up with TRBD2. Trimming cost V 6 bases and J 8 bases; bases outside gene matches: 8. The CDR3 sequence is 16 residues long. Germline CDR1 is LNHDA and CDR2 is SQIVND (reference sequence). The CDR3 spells CASSPGTSGRFYEQFF. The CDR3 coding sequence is TGTGCCAGTAGCCCAGGGACTAGCGGGAGGTTCTATGAGCAGTTCTTC.

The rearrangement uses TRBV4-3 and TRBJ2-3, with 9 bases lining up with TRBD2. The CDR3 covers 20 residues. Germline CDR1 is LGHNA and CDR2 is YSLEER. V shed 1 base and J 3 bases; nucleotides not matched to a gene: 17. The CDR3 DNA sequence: TGCGCCAGCAGCCAAGCTAAGCGGGGTTTAGCGGGAGCTAGGACAGATACGCAGTATTTT. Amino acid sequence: CASSQAKRGLAGARTDTQYF.

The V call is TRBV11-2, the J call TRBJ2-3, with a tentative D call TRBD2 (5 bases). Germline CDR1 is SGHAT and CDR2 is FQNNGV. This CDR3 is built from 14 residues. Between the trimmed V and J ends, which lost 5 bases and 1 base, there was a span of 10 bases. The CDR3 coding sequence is TGTGCCAGCAGCATTAGCGCAGGCACAGATACGCAGTATTTT. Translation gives CASSISAGTDTQYF. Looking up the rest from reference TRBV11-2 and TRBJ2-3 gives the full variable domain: EAGVAQSPRYKIIEKRQSVAFWCNPISGHATLYWYQQILGQGPKLLIQFQNNGVVDDSQLPKDRFSAERLKGVDSTLKIQPAKLEDSAVYLCASSISAGTDTQYFGPGTRLTVL.

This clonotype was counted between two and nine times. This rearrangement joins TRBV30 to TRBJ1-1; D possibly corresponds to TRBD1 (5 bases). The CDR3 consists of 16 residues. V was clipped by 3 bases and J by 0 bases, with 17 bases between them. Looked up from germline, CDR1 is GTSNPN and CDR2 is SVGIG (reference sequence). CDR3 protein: CAWSAPGKSLNTEAFF. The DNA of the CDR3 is TGTGCCTGGAGCGCCCCAGGGAAATCTTTGAACACTGAAGCTTTCTTT.

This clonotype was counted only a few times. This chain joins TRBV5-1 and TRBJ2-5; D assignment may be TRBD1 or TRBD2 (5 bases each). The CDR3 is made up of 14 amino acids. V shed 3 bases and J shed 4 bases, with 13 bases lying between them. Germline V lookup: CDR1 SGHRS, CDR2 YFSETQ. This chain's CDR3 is CASSSGTVRETQYF. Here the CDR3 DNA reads TGCGCCAGCAGCTCCGGGACCGTGCGAGAGACCCAGTACTTC.

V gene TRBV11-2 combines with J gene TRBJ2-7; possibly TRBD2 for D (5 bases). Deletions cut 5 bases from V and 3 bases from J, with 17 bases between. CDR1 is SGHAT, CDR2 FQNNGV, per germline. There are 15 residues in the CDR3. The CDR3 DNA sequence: TGTGCCAGCAGCCCCCCCCTAGCTGAGGTCTACGAGCAGTACTTC. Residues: CASSPPLAEVYEQYF.

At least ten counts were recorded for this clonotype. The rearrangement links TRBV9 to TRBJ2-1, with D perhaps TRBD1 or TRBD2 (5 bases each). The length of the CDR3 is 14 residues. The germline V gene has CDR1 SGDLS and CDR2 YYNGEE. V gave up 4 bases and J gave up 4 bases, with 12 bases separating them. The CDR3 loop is CASSPRDGYNEQFF. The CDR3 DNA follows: TGTGCCAGCAGCCCCCGGGACGGTTACAATGAGCAGTTCTTC.